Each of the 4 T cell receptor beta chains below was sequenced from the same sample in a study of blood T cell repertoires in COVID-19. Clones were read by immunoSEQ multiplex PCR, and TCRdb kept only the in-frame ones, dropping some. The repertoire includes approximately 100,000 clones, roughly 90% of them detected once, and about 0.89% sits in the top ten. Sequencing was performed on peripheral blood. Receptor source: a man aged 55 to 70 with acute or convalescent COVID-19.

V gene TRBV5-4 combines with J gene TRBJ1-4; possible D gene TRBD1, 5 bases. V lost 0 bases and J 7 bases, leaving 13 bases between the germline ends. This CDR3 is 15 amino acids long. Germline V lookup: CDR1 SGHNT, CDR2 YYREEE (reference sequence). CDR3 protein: CASSLDGRAVEKLFF. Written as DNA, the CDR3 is TGTGCCAGCAGCTTGGACGGCAGGGCTGTTGAAAAACTGTTTTTT.

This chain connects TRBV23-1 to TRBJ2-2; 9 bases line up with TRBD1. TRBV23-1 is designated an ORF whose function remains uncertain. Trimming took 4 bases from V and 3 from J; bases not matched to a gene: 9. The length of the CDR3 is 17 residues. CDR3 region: CASSPGQGSFDTGELFF. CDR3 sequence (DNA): TGCGCCAGCAGTCCCGGACAGGGGTCGTTTGACACCGGGGAGCTGTTTTTT.

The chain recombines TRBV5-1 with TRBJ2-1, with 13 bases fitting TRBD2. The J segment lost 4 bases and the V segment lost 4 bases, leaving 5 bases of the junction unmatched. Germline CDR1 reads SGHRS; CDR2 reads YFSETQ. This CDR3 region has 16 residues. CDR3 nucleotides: TGCGCCAGCAGCACGCCGGGACTAGCGGGATACAATGAGCAGTTCTTC. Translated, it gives CASSTPGLAGYNEQFF.

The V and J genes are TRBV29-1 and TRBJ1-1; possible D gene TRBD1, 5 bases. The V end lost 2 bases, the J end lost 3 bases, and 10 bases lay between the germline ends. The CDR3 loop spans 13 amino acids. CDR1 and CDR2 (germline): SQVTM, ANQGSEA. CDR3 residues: CSVERGMDTEAFF. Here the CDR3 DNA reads TGCAGCGTTGAACGGGGGATGGACACTGAAGCTTTCTTT.